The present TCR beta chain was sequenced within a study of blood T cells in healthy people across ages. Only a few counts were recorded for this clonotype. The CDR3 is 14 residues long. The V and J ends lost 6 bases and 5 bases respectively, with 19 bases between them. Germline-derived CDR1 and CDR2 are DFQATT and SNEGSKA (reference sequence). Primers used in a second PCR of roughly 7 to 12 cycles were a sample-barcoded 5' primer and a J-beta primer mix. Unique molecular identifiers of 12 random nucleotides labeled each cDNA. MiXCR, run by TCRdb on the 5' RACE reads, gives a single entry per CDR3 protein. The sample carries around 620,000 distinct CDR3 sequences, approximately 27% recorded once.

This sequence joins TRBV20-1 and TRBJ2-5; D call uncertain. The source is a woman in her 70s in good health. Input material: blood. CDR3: CSALPTGYGETQYF. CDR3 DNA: TGCAGTGCCCTCCCTACCGGGTACGGGGAGACCCAGTACTTC.